This TCR beta chain stems from a study of T cells after yellow fever vaccination. Overall study: With SMART-Seq v4 Ultra Low Input, the fractions containing low cell numbers were prepared.

This clonotype has at least ten counts. Its specificity is unknown. Study results and caveats: Clonotypes found in both CD4 and CD8 compartments made up a small share. Boosting was followed by the reappearance of most primary-vaccination clones (roughly 95% CD4, 85% to 90% CD8).

Conversion of TCR transcripts into cDNA relied on 5'RACE template switching, which added a universal primer site and UMIs. TCRdb reprocessed the 5' RACE reads via MiXCR and lists one record per CDR3 protein. The sample carries a few hundred thousand distinct CDR3 sequences, roughly 13% recorded once. From germline, CDR1 is LGHDT and CDR2 YNNKEL (reference sequence). V dropped 1 base and J dropped 6 bases, with 9 bases sitting between them. CDR3 length equals 13 residues. The TCR comes from a man aged 25 to 40 who received the YFV17D yellow fever vaccine. The specimen was CD4+ T cells sorted from PBMCs, collected 45 days after the yellow fever booster vaccination. J is TRBJ1-1 and V is TRBV3-1; the D gene is possibly TRBD1 (5 bases). In DNA, the CDR3 is TGTGCCAGCAGCCAAGGGGCGGGGGCTGAAGCTTTCTTT. Amino acid sequence: CASSQGAGAEAFF.